This T cell receptor beta chain was documented in a study of shared clonotypes between healthy human individuals. Sequenced by immunoSEQ multiplex PCR; TCRdb stores in-frame clones only, minus some. The profile shows 2 million to 2.5 million clones, approximately 95% of them singletons. Investigators divided CD4+ cells into CD45RA+ naive and CD45RA-negative memory subsets. On this clone: Antigen unknown.

Study-level findings and limits: Though the depth was large, rarefaction showed that sorted-subset sequencing was incomplete. Clonotypes not shared had lower generation probabilities than those common to all four donors.

Germline V CDR1 and CDR2: MGHDK, SYGVNS. V lost 6 bases, J lost 7 bases, and 24 bases lay in between. CDR3 length: 16 residues. This TCR derives from a man aged 18 to 30 in good health. Some clones in this sample may be carry-over from other donors' samples. This chain joins TRBV25-1 and TRBJ1-2; D is uncertain. Source material: naive CD4+ T cells from PBMCs. Subset: CD45RA+ positively selected. The chain's CDR3 is CASSPTRTLLLGGYTF. The CDR3 DNA sequence: TGTGCCAGCAGCCCCACTCGCACACTTCTGTTAGGTGGCTACACCTTC.